Following are 31 T cell receptor beta chains from one sample sequenced in a study of T cell responses to AZD1222 COVID-19 vaccine. Repertoires were generated with immunoSEQ multiplex PCR, while TCRdb's copy carries only in-frame clones and drops some. Of 70,000 to 95,000 clones listed, approximately 80% were seen once; the top ten hold 22%. Sequenced here: peripheral blood, sampled on day 0 of AZD1222 vaccination. These receptors were obtained from an adult in good health.

J is TRBJ2-1 and V is TRBV19, with 9 bases matching TRBD1. CDR1 and CDR2 from the germline V gene are LNHDA and SQIVND (reference sequence). The CDR3 contains 16 residues. J was trimmed by 3 bases and V by 5 bases; bases with no gene match: 8. CDR3 bases: TGTGCCAGTAGTTCTTTCCAGACAGGGGGCTACAATGAGCAGTTCTTC. Translated: CASSSFQTGGYNEQFF.

The chain carries TRBV7-8 and TRBJ1-1; D is unresolved. V was pared by 5 bases and J by 1 base, with 8 bases between. There are 13 residues in the CDR3. CDR1 and CDR2 (germline): SGHVS, FQNEAQ. The CDR3 loop is CASSPGENTEAFF. The CDR3 DNA follows: TGTGCCAGCAGCCCCGGGGAGAACACTGAAGCTTTCTTT.

The V call is TRBV11-3, the J call TRBJ2-1, with a weak D call TRBD2 (5 bases). The CDR3 consists of 13 residues. Per the germline V gene, CDR1 is SGHNT and CDR2 is YENEEA. Between the trimmed V and J ends, which lost 1 base and 9 bases, there was a span of 10 bases. CDR3 amino acids: CASSLGSAGEQFF. CDR3 DNA: TGTGCCAGCAGCTTAGGGTCGGCGGGTGAGCAGTTCTTC.

This rearrangement joins TRBV19 to TRBJ2-1; D call uncertain. The CDR3 is made up of 13 amino acids. The V and J ends lost 2 bases and 9 bases respectively, with 11 bases between them. Per the germline V gene, CDR1 is LNHDA and CDR2 is SQIVND (reference sequence). In DNA form, the CDR3 reads TGTGCCAGTAGTATATCCTCTTGGGCTGAGCAGTTCTTC. Amino acids: CASSISSWAEQFF.

The chain joins TRBV19 to TRBJ1-2, with 8 bases aligning to TRBD1. The V segment lost 5 bases and the J segment 4 bases; nucleotides outside the gene matches: 6. The CDR3 spans 14 residues. Germline loops: CDR1 LNHDA, CDR2 SQIVND (reference sequence). The CDR3 spells CASSSDRAGYGYTF. The CDR3 DNA is TGTGCCAGTAGTTCGGACAGGGCGGGCTATGGCTACACCTTC.

The chain combines TRBV9 with TRBJ2-1; the match to TRBD1 covers 7 bases. V shed 4 bases, J shed 4 bases, and the junction held 5 bases outside the gene matches. The CDR3 is made up of 14 amino acids. Germline-derived CDR1 and CDR2 are SGDLS and YYNGEE. CDR3 sequence: CASSPRTGYNEQFF. CDR3 DNA: TGTGCCAGCAGCCCCCGGACAGGATACAATGAGCAGTTCTTC.

This chain connects TRBV15 to TRBJ1-5; perhaps TRBD1 as D (6 bases). Trimming removed 4 bases from V and 0 bases from J, with 13 bases in between. The V gene's germline CDR1 is LNHNV and CDR2 YYDKDF (reference sequence). This CDR3 has 16 amino acids. This CDR3 is CATSTEGVLSNQPQHF. The CDR3 bases are TGTGCCACCAGCACCGAGGGGGTCCTTAGCAATCAGCCCCAGCATTTT.

This chain joins TRBV2 and TRBJ2-4, with D possibly TRBD2 on 5 matching bases. The germline gives CDR1 SNHLY, CDR2 FYNNEI. The CDR3 consists of 14 residues. V was pared by 4 bases and J by 0 bases, with 7 bases between. The chain's CDR3 is CASSVGLAKNIQYF. The CDR3 DNA reads as TGTGCCAGCAGTGTCGGACTAGCCAAAAACATTCAGTACTTC.

This clone was seen only a few times. This rearrangement joins TRBV6-6 to TRBJ2-2; 10 bases fit TRBD1. Germline loops: CDR1 MNHNY, CDR2 SVGAGI (reference sequence). The J segment lost 4 bases and the V segment lost 10 bases, leaving 9 bases of the junction unmatched. The length of the CDR3 is 15 residues. The DNA of the CDR3 is TGTGCCACATGGGGGACAGGGGTCCGCACCGGGGAGCTGTTTTTT. Protein sequence: CATWGTGVRTGELFF.

The chain couples TRBV11-3 to TRBJ1-2; the D is unclear. The length of the CDR3 is 14 residues. CDR1 is SGHNT, CDR2 YENEEA, per germline. V was clipped by 4 bases and J by 7 bases, with 16 bases between them. CDR3: CASSSFHKASGYTF. The DNA of the CDR3 is TGTGCCAGCAGCTCCTTTCACAAAGCGAGTGGCTACACCTTC.

The V call is TRBV10-2, the J call TRBJ2-7, with TRBD2 identical over 10 bases. Trimming removed 6 bases from V and 3 bases from J; junction bases left unmatched: 5. There are 14 residues in the CDR3. CDR1 WSHSY and CDR2 SAAADI come from the germline V gene. The CDR3: CASRSGRANYEQYF. CDR3 nucleotides: TGCGCCAGCAGAAGCGGGAGGGCCAACTACGAGCAGTACTTC.

In this sample, this clone is medium-sized (0.01 to 0.1%). The rearrangement links TRBV7-9 to TRBJ2-7; 11 bases align to TRBD2. This CDR3 is 14 amino acids long. Germline V lookup: CDR1 SEHNR, CDR2 FQNEAQ (reference sequence). V shed 5 bases and J 5 bases; nucleotides not matched to a gene: 5. This CDR3 reads CASSGSSGGNEQYF. The CDR3 nucleotides are TGTGCCAGCAGCGGTTCTAGCGGGGGGAACGAGCAGTACTTC.

This chain joins TRBV11-2 and TRBJ1-2, with TRBD1 identical over 8 bases. This CDR3 is 18 amino acids long. The germline gives CDR1 SGHAT, CDR2 FQNNGV. V lost 4 bases and J lost 4; bases outside the gene matches: 17. The CDR3 loop reads CASSSTRTDRGTGYGYTF. The CDR3 DNA reads as TGTGCCAGCAGCTCAACACGCACCGACAGGGGAACGGGCTATGGCTACACCTTC.

This sequence joins TRBV18 and TRBJ2-1; D not certain. This CDR3 is 14 amino acids long. Deletions cut 5 bases from V and 0 bases from J, with 8 bases between. In germline, CDR1 is KGHSH, CDR2 LQKENI. CDR3 nucleotide sequence: TGTGCCAGCTCAAAGGCTAGCTCCTACAATGAGCAGTTCTTC. The encoded protein is CASSKASSYNEQFF.

This chain connects TRBV3-1 (or the pseudogene TRBV3-2) to TRBJ1-5; 7 bases fit TRBD1. The CDR3 is made up of 14 amino acids. The V and J ends lost 4 bases and 0 bases, in that order; junction bases with no gene match: 0. Germline assignment: CDR1 LGHDT and CDR2 YNNKEL (reference sequence). The CDR3 DNA sequence: TGTGCCAGCAGCCGACAGGGTAGCAATCAGCCCCAGCATTTT. Translated: CASSRQGSNQPQHF.

The gene calls are TRBV3-1 (or the pseudogene TRBV3-2) and TRBJ2-5; 12 bases are shared with TRBD2. The CDR3 runs to 17 residues. The germline gives CDR1 LGHDT, CDR2 YNNKEL (reference sequence). Trimming took 0 bases from V and 2 from J; bases not matched to a gene: 4. CDR3: CASSQDSTSGSQETQYF. As DNA, the CDR3 is TGTGCCAGCAGCCAAGATTCGACTAGCGGGAGTCAAGAGACCCAGTACTTC.

J is TRBJ2-5 and V is TRBV12-3 or TRBV12-4; 7 positions agree with TRBD2. The CDR3 has 13 residues. V shed 8 bases and J 1 base; nucleotides not matched to a gene: 4. The DNA of the CDR3 is TGTGCCAGCGGGACTACCGGCCAAGAGACCCAGTACTTC. The encoded protein is CASGTTGQETQYF.

The gene calls are TRBV29-1 and TRBJ1-2; D unresolved. Trimming pared 0 bases from V and 4 bases from J, leaving 6 bases between. CDR1 SQVTM and CDR2 ANQGSEA come from the germline V gene. The CDR3 spans 12 residues. The CDR3 DNA follows: TGCAGCGTTGAAGATAATGGCTATGGCTACACCTTC. This encodes CSVEDNGYGYTF.

The chain employs TRBV15 and TRBJ1-4; D not resolved. Germline loops: CDR1 LNHNV, CDR2 YYDKDF (reference sequence). The germline V and J ends were trimmed by 1 base and 5 bases, with 17 bases remaining between them. CDR3 length equals 17 residues. CDR3 sequence reads: CATSRGPPQARNEKLFF. The CDR3 region has the DNA TGTGCCACCAGCAGAGGCCCACCGCAGGCGCGGAATGAAAAACTGTTTTTT. The full variable domain, with the rest looked up from reference TRBV15 and TRBJ1-4, is DAMVIQNPRYQVTQFGKPVTLSCSQTLNHNVMYWYQQKSSQAPKLLFHYYDKDFNNEADTPDNFQSRRPNTSFCFLDIRSPGLGDTAMYLCATSRGPPQARNEKLFFGSGTQLSVL.

The chain uses TRBV6-5 and TRBJ1-2, with TRBD1 matching 7 bases. CDR3 length: 14 residues. Germline V gives CDR1 MNHEY, CDR2 SVGAGI. With 6 bases clipped from V and 4 bases from J, the junction kept 8 bases outside the gene matches. In DNA, the CDR3 is TGTGCCAGCAGACCACAGGGGAGTTTCTATGGCTACACCTTC. Translating it yields CASRPQGSFYGYTF.

This clone was detected a few times. One end of the junction fails to match germline, which may point to a read error. The V and J genes are TRBV29-1 and TRBJ2-2, with D hard to call. Germline V gene sequence: CDR1 SQVTM, CDR2 ANQGSEA. CDR3 size: 11 residues. The CDR3 DNA sequence: TGCAGCGCTGAAAAGGCCGGGGAGCTGTTTTTT. Amino acid sequence: CSAEKAGELFF.

This chain joins TRBV6-1 and TRBJ1-2; D gene uncertain. Germline lookup yields CDR1 MNHNS and CDR2 SASEGT. The length of the CDR3 is 12 residues. V was pared by 3 bases and J by 4 bases, with 6 bases between. CDR3 coding DNA: TGTGCCAGCAGTGAGACTGGCTATGGCTACACCTTC. This codes for CASSETGYGYTF.

V and J are TRBV28 and TRBJ1-2, with D possibly TRBD1 on 6 matching bases. The germline V and J ends were trimmed by 2 bases and 6 bases, with 13 bases remaining between them. CDR1 is MDHEN, CDR2 SYDVKM, per germline. The CDR3 is 14 residues long. CDR3 in amino acids: CASSLRRGGHGYTF. In nucleotides, the CDR3 is TGTGCCAGCAGTTTAAGGCGTGGGGGCCATGGCTACACCTTC.

J is TRBJ1-2 and V is TRBV3-1 (or the pseudogene TRBV3-2), with D unresolved. This CDR3 contains 13 residues. Trimming took 1 base from V and 6 from J, leaving 9 bases between them. Germline CDR1 is LGHDT and CDR2 is YNNKEL (reference sequence). Here the CDR3 DNA reads TGTGCCAGCAGCCAAGGGGCAGTTCATGGCTACACCTTC. It specifies CASSQGAVHGYTF.

The CDR3 here is CAWSAPYSNQPQHF. CDR3 coding DNA: TGTGCCTGGAGTGCCCCTTATAGCAATCAGCCCCAGCATTTT. The chain carries TRBV30 and TRBJ1-5, with D unclear. The CDR3 runs to 14 residues. V dropped 1 base and J dropped 0 bases, with 7 bases sitting between them. CDR1 is GTSNPN and CDR2 is SVGIG in the germline V gene (reference sequence).

This clone has only a few counts. The chain couples TRBV27 to TRBJ1-6; unclear D gene. Looked up from germline, CDR1 is MNHEY and CDR2 is SMNVEV (reference sequence). The CDR3 runs 13 residues. Trimming cost V 6 bases and J 6 bases, with 9 bases left between them. In nucleotides, the CDR3 is TGTGCCAGCAGGGAATTTTCTAATTCACCCCTCCACTTT. Its protein is CASREFSNSPLHF.

The chain recombines TRBV11-2 with TRBJ2-2, with 9 bases that match TRBD1. CDR3 length equals 15 residues. V lost 5 bases and J lost 4; bases outside the gene matches: 5. CDR1 SGHAT and CDR2 FQNNGV come from the germline V gene. The CDR3 DNA reads TGTGCCAGCAGCCAGAGGGACAGGGTCACCGGGGAGCTGTTTTTT. Protein product: CASSQRDRVTGELFF.

J is TRBJ2-5 and V is TRBV2; TRBD1 aligns across 8 bases. V was pared by 7 bases and J by 1 base, with 5 bases of the junction left unmatched. The CDR3 loop spans 14 amino acids. Germline lookup yields CDR1 SNHLY and CDR2 FYNNEI. CDR3 region: CASNLDRAQETQYF. CDR3 coding DNA: TGTGCCAGCAACCTGGACAGGGCCCAAGAGACCCAGTACTTC.

The chain uses TRBV7-9 and TRBJ1-4; D is possibly TRBD1 (6 bases). The CDR3 loop spans 14 amino acids. Germline lookup yields CDR1 SEHNR and CDR2 FQNEAQ (reference sequence). Between the trimmed V and J ends, which lost 6 bases and 8 bases, there was a span of 16 bases. CDR3 nucleotides: TGTGCCAGCAGACAATCAGGGGAGGGAGAAAAACTGTTTTTT. It specifies CASRQSGEGEKLFF. The full variable domain, completed using reference TRBV7-9 and TRBJ1-4, is DTGVSQNPRHKITKRGQNVTFRCDPISEHNRLYWYRQTLGQGPEFLTYFQNEAQLEKSRLLSDRFSAERPKGSFSTLEIQRTEQGDSAMYLCASRQSGEGEKLFFGSGTQLSVL.

This rearrangement joins TRBV19 to TRBJ1-5; weak D call: TRBD1 (5 bases). The CDR3 runs 15 residues. Germline V gene data show CDR1 as LNHDA and CDR2 as SQIVND (reference sequence). V was pared by 5 bases and J by 0 bases, with 11 bases between. CDR3: CASSARQYSNQPQHF. CDR3 sequence (DNA): TGTGCCAGTAGTGCACGACAGTATAGCAATCAGCCCCAGCATTTT.

The chain joins TRBV7-8 to TRBJ2-2; TRBD2 matches 7 bases. V shed 5 bases, J shed 1 base, and the junction held 7 bases outside the gene matches. Germline V gene data show CDR1 as SGHVS and CDR2 as FQNEAQ. The CDR3 has 16 amino acids. The CDR3 nucleotides read TGTGCCAGCAGCCCGGTCGGGGGGTGGAACACCGGGGAGCTGTTTTTT. It translates to CASSPVGGWNTGELFF.